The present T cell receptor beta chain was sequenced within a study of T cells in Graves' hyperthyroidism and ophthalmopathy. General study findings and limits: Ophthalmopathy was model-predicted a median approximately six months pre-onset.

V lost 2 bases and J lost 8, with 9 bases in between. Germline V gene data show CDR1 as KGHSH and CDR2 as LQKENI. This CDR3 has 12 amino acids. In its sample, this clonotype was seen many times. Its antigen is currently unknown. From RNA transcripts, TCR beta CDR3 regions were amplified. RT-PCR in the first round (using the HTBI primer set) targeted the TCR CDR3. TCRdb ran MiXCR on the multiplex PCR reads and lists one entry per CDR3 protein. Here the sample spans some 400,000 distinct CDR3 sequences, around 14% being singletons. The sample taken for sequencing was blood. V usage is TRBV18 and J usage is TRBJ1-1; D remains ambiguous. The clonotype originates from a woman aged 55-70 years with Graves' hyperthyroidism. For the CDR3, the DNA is TGTGCCAGCTCACCATCAGGCCCCGAAGCTTTCTTT. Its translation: CASSPSGPEAFF.